The subject of this entry is one T cell receptor (beta chain). There is no known antigen for this receptor. Qualities for individual bases were not recorded, and no much larger clone is one base off. There are 15 amino acids in the CDR3, from cysteine to phenylalanine inclusive. The sequence is cut down to CDR3 DNA, 45 bases in frame from base 1. The germline V and J ends show losses of 6 bases and 3 bases respectively, and no gene match explains 10 bases of the junction. Looking up the germline V gene (reference sequence) yields CDR1 MNHEY and CDR2 SMNVEV. The entry originates in a study of T cells in Graves' hyperthyroidism and ophthalmopathy (dated by TCRdb to between 2018 and 2021). Some background on the complete study: Peripheral blood samples were taken at the time of initial diagnosis, prior to any treatment. To identify TCR V-J signatures that set the groups apart, the researchers used a discovery cohort of more than 95 patients, made up of roughly 45 with Graves' ophthalmopathy and about 55 with stable Graves' hyperthyroidism. Whether ophthalmopathy could be predicted prospectively was tested in an independent validation cohort made up of under 20 hyperthyroidism patients plus 17 patients who later progressed to ophthalmopathy. The 100 or so discovery patients were divided at random into training and test sets in a 7:3 ratio. In six Graves' hyperthyroidism patients, the study also compared T-cell repertoires from thyroid tissue with T-cell repertoires from blood. After blood sampling, hyperthyroidism patients were treated with methimazole at a starting dose of 30 mg daily, and ophthalmopathy patients were treated with high-dose intravenous methylprednisolone. TCR Vbeta CDR3 sequencing of roughly 140 peripheral blood samples (over 40 ophthalmopathy, 75 hyperthyroidism and 17 progressor patients) is reported in the paper.

General findings and caveats noted by the study authors: A model built on a 13 V-J signature distinguished ophthalmopathy from stable hyperthyroidism, reaching roughly 88% sensitivity and 81.08% specificity in cross-validation and 80%/75% in testing. During validation, the model predicted progression to ophthalmopathy a median of roughly six months ahead of onset, with almost 71% sensitivity and about 72% specificity. Most expanded thyroid clonotypes (frequency above 0.001) were also detected in blood, suggesting blood repertoires may reflect thyroid immune responses. No statistical method was used to set the sample size in advance, and investigators knew the group allocation.

Stable Graves' hyperthyroidism was defined as the absence of progression to ophthalmopathy over 18 months of follow-up. The hyperthyroidism patients were between 18 and 65 years old and newly diagnosed, with a disease duration of less than 2 months. Exclusion was applied to patients with uncontrolled infections, other autoimmune diseases, pregnancy or lactation. Diagnoses relied on clinical symptoms, serum thyroxine and TRAb, thyroid ultrasound and orbital computed tomography. Ficoll-Paque density gradient centrifugation was used to isolate PBMCs from about 10 ml of fresh peripheral blood. Total RNA was extracted with Trizol reagent, and quality was checked on an Agilent 2100 Bioanalyzer. Amplification of TCR beta CDR3 regions was carried out from RNA transcripts. A first-round RT-PCR of the TCR CDR3 used the HTBI primer set with the Qiagen OneStep RT-PCR kit. Libraries were constructed in a second round of multiplex PCR, after which size selection and purification were carried out. Paired-end sequencing of the libraries was performed with 100 bp reads on an Illumina HiSeq2000. As for the original processing: Raw data were processed with SOAPnuke, discarding reads with adapters, uncalled bases, mean Phred below 15, or no exact constant-primer or identifier match. COPE v1.2.5 was used to merge the high-quality paired reads, and each unique nucleotide sequence was defined as a clonotype. Clonotypes were aligned to IMGT TRBV, TRBD and TRBJ reference segments using MiTCR v1.1. The analysis included only V-J combinations with a frequency above 0.0001, which together covered over 98% of the repertoires. The TCS score was defined as F50 (clonal expansion) divided by E x V (chaos), with BLOSUM62-based TCRdist calculated between CDR3 peptides within each V-J. Welch's t-statistics and random forest reduced roughly 530 V-J features to 10 to 15, which were used in a naive Bayes classifier (R e1071). Through fastp at Q25 and MiXCR, TCRdb rebuilt clones from the public reads, retaining in-frame beta chains. Every CDR3 protein is listed once, alongside the most common genes and DNA of its rows. The V and J calls reflect TCRdb's pipeline rather than the authors' work. In all, the sample holds about 360,000 distinct CDR3 sequences, and under 20% of those were seen once. The top ten clonotypes cover about 3.7% of the sample.

The sequence joins TRBV27 to TRBJ2-5; TRBD1 matches 7 bases in the middle. The receptor was derived from a woman aged 18-35 years with Graves' hyperthyroidism. Sequences were obtained from blood. The CDR3 region reads CASRRLGTEKETQYF. The nucleotides read TGTGCCAGCAGGCGACTGGGGACAGAGAAAGAGACCCAGTACTTC.